This is a list of T cell receptor beta chains from one sample in a study of beta chain features in type 1 diabetes. The data were produced by immunoSEQ multiplex PCR, yet TCRdb's version contains in-frame clones alone and is incomplete. The sample holds around 190,000 clones, about 13% seen once. Sequenced input: central memory CD4+ T cells from blood. These receptors all come from a woman aged 18-30 years in good health. Each CDR3 is given with its conserved first and last residue. D genes are given only for firm matches. Not every row has a clone size; where given, it reads once, few, many or a size class.

J gene	clone size	D gene	V gene	CDR3 protein	CDR3 DNA
TRBJ1-4	few	TRBD1	TRBV13	CASSLVQGAITLTNEKLFF	TGTGCCAGCAGCTTAGTTCAGGGGGCGATCACGTTAACTAATGAAAAGCTGTTTTTT
TRBJ2-1	few	TRBD2	TRBV27	CASKPRTSVNEQFF	TGTGCCAGCAAACCTCGGACTAGCGTCAATGAGCAGTTCTTC
TRBJ2-5	few	TRBD1	TRBV5-1	CASSLTGVGETQYF	TGCGCCAGCAGCTTAACAGGGGTTGGAGAGACCCAGTACTTC
TRBJ2-7	few	TRBD2	TRBV19	CASRGGSYEQYF	TGTGCCTCCCGGGGGGGCAGCTACGAGCAGTACTTC
TRBJ2-2	-	-	TRBV2	CASSEVGRGGELFF	TGTGCCAGCAGTGAAGTTGGTCGAGGCGGGGAGCTGTTTTTT
TRBJ1-2	few	-	TRBV7-9	CASSLMSTNYGYTF	TGTGCCAGCAGCTTAATGTCTACGAACTATGGCTACACCTTC
TRBJ2-7	-	TRBD2	TRBV7-6	CASSLTPGLAGGVYEQYF	TGTGCCAGCAGCTTAACCCCCGGACTAGCGGGAGGGGTATACGAGCAGTACTTC
TRBJ2-2	few	-	TRBV6-5	CASSLQGSRTGELFF	TGTGCCAGCAGCCTACAGGGTTCGAGGACCGGGGAGCTGTTTTTT
TRBJ2-7	few	-	TRBV30	CAWSVGALSTAEQYF	TGTGCCTGGAGTGTGGGGGCTCTGTCTACGGCCGAGCAGTACTTC
TRBJ2-5	-	TRBD1	TRBV2	CASRQNRGREETQYF	TGTGCCAGCAGGCAAAACAGGGGAAGGGAAGAGACCCAGTACTTC
TRBJ2-1	-	TRBD1	TRBV5-1	CASSYGQERNEQFF	TGCGCCAGCAGCTATGGACAGGAGAGGAATGAGCAGTTCTTC
TRBJ2-1	few	-	TRBV4-3	CASSQRQTISSYNEQFF	TGCGCCAGCAGCCAGAGGCAGACGATAAGCTCCTACAATGAGCAGTTCTTC
TRBJ1-1	-	-	TRBV30	CAHGQTNTEAFF	TGTGCCCATGGGCAAACAAACACTGAAGCTTTCTTT
TRBJ1-1	few	-	TRBV29-1	CSVGAHTEAFF	TGCAGCGTTGGGGCTCACACTGAAGCTTTCTTT
TRBJ2-5	few	TRBD1	TRBV28	CASTYGQGGLETQYF	TGTGCCAGCACATATGGACAGGGGGGGCTCGAGACCCAGTACTTC
TRBJ2-7	few	TRBD2	TRBV20-1	CSVSGSGEQYF	TGCAGTGTAAGCGGGAGTGGTGAGCAGTACTTC
TRBJ2-5	few	-	TRBV2	CASLRVETQYF	TGTGCCAGCCTCCGGGTTGAGACCCAGTACTTC
TRBJ1-2	-	-	TRBV2	CASSRGVVGGYTF	TGTGCCAGCAGTCGGGGGGTGGTCGGCGGCTACACCTTC
TRBJ2-5	few	TRBD1	TRBV5-1	CASSSPGTGGETQYF	TGCGCCAGCAGCTCTCCCGGGACAGGGGGTGAGACCCAGTACTTC
TRBJ1-2	-	TRBD1	TRBV29-1	CSVLKDRVGGYTF	TGCAGCGTCCTCAAGGACAGGGTCGGGGGCTACACCTTC
TRBJ2-3	few	TRBD2	TRBV18	CASSFGGGTDTQYF	TGTGCCAGCTCCTTCGGGGGGGGCACAGATACGCAGTATTTT
TRBJ2-7	-	TRBD2	TRBV7-2	CASSSTGTSVYYEQYF	TGTGCCAGCAGCTCCACCGGGACTAGCGTTTACTACGAGCAGTACTTC
TRBJ1-1	-	-	TRBV10-1	CASSDWGHGHTEAFF	TGCGCCAGCAGTGACTGGGGACACGGGCACACTGAAGCTTTCTTT
TRBJ2-1	few	-	TRBV6-5	CASSYSFTDPNEQFF	TGTGCCAGCAGTTACTCTTTTACAGACCCCAATGAGCAGTTCTTC
TRBJ1-1	-	TRBD1	TRBV10-3	CAIRETGSVGAFF	TGTGCCATCAGGGAGACAGGGTCGGTGGGAGCTTTCTTT
TRBJ2-1	few	TRBD2	TRBV18	CASSAGTSGAREQFF	TGTGCCAGCTCAGCCGGGACTAGCGGGGCGCGTGAGCAGTTCTTC
TRBJ2-2	-	-	TRBV11-2	CASSPATGAVTGELFF	TGTGCCAGCAGTCCGGCAACGGGAGCAGTCACCGGGGAGCTGTTTTTT
TRBJ1-2	few	TRBD1	TRBV19	CASSTGQLVGGYTF	TGTGCCAGTAGTACGGGACAGCTTGTGGGTGGCTACACCTTC
TRBJ2-1	-	TRBD2	TRBV4-1	CASSPLGTSAYNEQFF	TGCGCCAGCAGTCCTCTCGGGACTAGCGCCTACAATGAGCAGTTCTTC
TRBJ1-2	-	TRBD1	TRBV2	CASGGTEGYGYTF	TGTGCCAGCGGGGGGACAGAGGGATATGGCTACACCTTC
TRBJ2-5	-	TRBD2	TRBV9	CASSVAGTSGSGETQYF	TGTGCCAGCAGCGTAGCTGGGACTAGCGGGAGCGGAGAGACCCAGTACTTC
TRBJ2-5	few	-	TRBV5-4	CASSLDRQTQYF	TGTGCCAGCAGCTTGGACAGGCAGACCCAGTACTTC
TRBJ2-5	few	TRBD1	TRBV5-4	CASSPGQGKGQETQYF	TGTGCCAGCAGCCCTGGACAGGGGAAGGGGCAAGAGACCCAGTACTTC
TRBJ2-3	many	TRBD2	TRBV5-4	CASLDQRESRDTQYF	TGTGCCAGCTTAGACCAGCGGGAGTCAAGAGATACGCAGTATTTT
TRBJ1-4	few	-	TRBV28	CASSPSGPNEKLFF	TGTGCCAGCAGTCCCTCTGGGCCGAATGAAAAACTGTTTTTT
TRBJ1-2	-	-	TRBV28	CASSPTGHYGYTF	TGTGCCAGCAGTCCGACAGGACACTATGGCTACACCTTC
TRBJ2-6	-	TRBD2	TRBV18	CASSPYDVAGTSGANVLTF	TGTGCCAGCTCACCCTATGACGTAGCGGGAACCTCTGGGGCCAACGTCCTGACTTTC
TRBJ2-1	few	TRBD2	TRBV5-1	CASSSASGSNEQFF	TGCGCCAGCAGCTCGGCTAGCGGTTCCAATGAGCAGTTCTTC
TRBJ1-1	-	TRBD1	TRBV4-3	CASSQRQGAGTEAFF	TGCGCCAGCAGCCAACGACAGGGAGCCGGCACTGAAGCTTTCTTT
TRBJ2-3	few	-	TRBV6-1	CASTGYGTLEDTQYF	TGTGCCAGCACAGGGTACGGGACACTAGAGGATACGCAGTATTTT
TRBJ2-7	many	-	TRBV6-1	CASSRLVEGYEQYF	TGTGCCAGCTCCCGACTAGTAGAAGGATACGAGCAGTACTTC
TRBJ2-1	few	-	TRBV29-1	CSVATGPHGNEQFF	TGCAGCGTTGCCACAGGGCCCCATGGGAATGAGCAGTTCTTC
TRBJ1-4	-	TRBD1	TRBV4-2	CASSQEDRDREKLFF	TGTGCCAGCAGCCAAGAGGACAGGGATCGGGAAAAACTGTTTTTT
TRBJ2-2	few	-	TRBV27	CASSFLRTLNTGELFF	TGTGCCAGCAGTTTTTTACGGACACTGAACACCGGGGAGCTGTTTTTT
TRBJ2-1	few	-	TRBV4-2	CASSQYTGRARYNEQFF	TGTGCCAGCAGCCAATATACCGGGCGGGCCCGCTACAATGAGCAGTTCTTC
TRBJ1-1	-	-	TRBV18	CASSPSFRNTEAFF	TGTGCCAGCTCACCATCTTTCCGGAACACTGAAGCTTTCTTT
TRBJ2-7	-	-	TRBV5-1	CASSLDTGSAYEQYF	TGCGCCAGCAGCTTGGATACAGGGTCGGCCTACGAGCAGTACTTC